The clone carrying this T cell receptor (beta chain) was detected once. Its antigen is unidentified. Germline V gives CDR1 GTSNPN, CDR2 SVGIG (reference sequence). V was clipped by 1 base and J by 2 bases, with 9 bases between them. This CDR3 is built from 13 residues. These data belong to a study of cytomegalovirus exposure and HLA in healthy donors. Study observations and caveats: CMV antigen specificity was confirmed in vitro for a few CMV-associated chains. Altogether, 150 or so TCR beta chains were recorded as cytomegalovirus-associated. A highly shared variant cluster was judged a likely technical artifact.

The PCR had 60 Vbeta and 13 Jbeta primers. The assay was immunoSEQ multiplex PCR, and TCRdb's table has in-frame clones only and misses some. The repertoire holds about 180,000 clones, with just under 80% as singletons. Although they were nominally healthy when sampled, donors likely had unrecorded immune exposures. The sample was PBMCs. The clonotype comes from a man younger than 45 in good health and CMV-seronegative. The chain couples TRBV30 to TRBJ2-7; D may be TRBD1 (6 bases). CDR3 in amino acids: CAWSAAGAYEQYF. For the CDR3, the DNA is TGTGCCTGGAGTGCGGCAGGGGCCTACGAGCAGTACTTC.